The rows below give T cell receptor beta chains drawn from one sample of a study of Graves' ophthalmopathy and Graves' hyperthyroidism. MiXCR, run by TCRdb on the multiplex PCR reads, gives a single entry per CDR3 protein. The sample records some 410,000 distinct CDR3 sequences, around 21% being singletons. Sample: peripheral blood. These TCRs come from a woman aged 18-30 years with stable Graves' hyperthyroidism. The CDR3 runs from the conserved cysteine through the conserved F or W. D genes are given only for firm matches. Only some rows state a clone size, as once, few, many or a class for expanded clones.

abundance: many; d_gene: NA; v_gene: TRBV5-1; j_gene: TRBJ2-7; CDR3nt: TGCGCCAGCACCGGGCCAGACTACGAGCAGTACTTC; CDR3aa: CASTGPDYEQYF
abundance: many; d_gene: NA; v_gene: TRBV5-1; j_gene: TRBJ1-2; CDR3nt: TGCGCCAGCAGCTTGGAGGCTGGAACTGGCTACACCTTC; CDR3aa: CASSLEAGTGYTF
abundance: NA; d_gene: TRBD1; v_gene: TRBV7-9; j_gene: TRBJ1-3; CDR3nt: TGTGCCAGCAGCGTCTCAGGGGGCGCTGGAAACACCATATATTTT; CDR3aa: CASSVSGGAGNTIYF
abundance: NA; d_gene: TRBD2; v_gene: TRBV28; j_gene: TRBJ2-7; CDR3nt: TGTGCCAGCAGCTCCACTCCTCCAGGGAGGGCCTACGAGCGGTACTTC; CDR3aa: CASSSTPPGRAYERYF
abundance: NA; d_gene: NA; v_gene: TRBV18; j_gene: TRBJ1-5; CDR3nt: TGTGCCAGCTCACGCGTCCGGGACCGCAATCAGCCCCAGCATTTT; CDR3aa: CASSRVRDRNQPQHF
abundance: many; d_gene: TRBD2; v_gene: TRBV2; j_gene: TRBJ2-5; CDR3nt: TGTGCCAGCAGTCGACTAGCGGGAGGACGAGAGACCCAGTACTTC; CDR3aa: CASSRLAGGRETQYF
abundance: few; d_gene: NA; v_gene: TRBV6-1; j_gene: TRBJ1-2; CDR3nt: TGTGCCAGCAGTGACGTCGGCACTTATGGCTACACCTTC; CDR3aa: CASSDVGTYGYTF
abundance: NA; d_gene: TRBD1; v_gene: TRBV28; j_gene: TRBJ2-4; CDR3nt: TGTGCCAGCAGTTTATGGACAGGGGGCTCGGATAATAGCATTCAGTACTTC; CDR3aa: CASSLWTGGSDNSIQYF
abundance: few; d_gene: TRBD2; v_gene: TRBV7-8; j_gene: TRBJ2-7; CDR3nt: TGTGCCAGCAGCTTAGGGAGCGGGAGGGCCCTCGAGCAGTACTTC; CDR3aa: CASSLGSGRALEQYF
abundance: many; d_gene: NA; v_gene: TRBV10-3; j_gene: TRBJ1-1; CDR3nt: TGTGCCATCAGTGCCCAGAGGACGAACACTGAAGCTTTCTTT; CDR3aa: CAISAQRTNTEAFF
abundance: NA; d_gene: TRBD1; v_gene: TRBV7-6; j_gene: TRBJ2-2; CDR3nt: TGTGCCAGCAGCAGAGTACAGGGGGCCGTCGGGGAGCTGTTTTTT; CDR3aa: CASSRVQGAVGELFF
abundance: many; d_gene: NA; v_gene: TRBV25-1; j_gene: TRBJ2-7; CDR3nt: TGTGCCAGCAGCGGACCCTCCTACGAGCAGTACTTC; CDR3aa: CASSGPSYEQYF
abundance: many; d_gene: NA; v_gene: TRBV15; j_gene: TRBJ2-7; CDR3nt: TGTGCCACCAGCAGAGAGGGGGTTGATGTTGGCGAGCAGTACTTC; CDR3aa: CATSREGVDVGEQYF
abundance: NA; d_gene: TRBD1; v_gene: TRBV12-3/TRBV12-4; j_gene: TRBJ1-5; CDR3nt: TGTGCCAGCAGTGGCCAGGGGGCAGGTCAGCCCCAGCATTTT; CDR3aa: CASSGQGAGQPQHF
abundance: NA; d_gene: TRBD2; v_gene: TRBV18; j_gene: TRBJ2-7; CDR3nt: TGTGCCAGCTCACCGAGCGCTAGCGGGAGAGCCTACGAGCAGTACTTC; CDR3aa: CASSPSASGRAYEQYF
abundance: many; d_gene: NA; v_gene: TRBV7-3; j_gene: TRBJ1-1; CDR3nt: TGTGCCAGCAGCCCGGAGGGGGAGGGCACTGAAGCTTTCTTT; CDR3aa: CASSPEGEGTEAFF
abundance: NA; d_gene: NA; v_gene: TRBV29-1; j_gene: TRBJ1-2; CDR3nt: TGCAGCGTTGAAGATAGGGCGGCGGCTAACTATGGCTACACCTTC; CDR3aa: CSVEDRAAANYGYTF
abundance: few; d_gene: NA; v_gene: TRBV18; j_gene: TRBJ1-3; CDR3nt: TGTGCCAGCTCACCAGGACTAAAGAGCTCTGGAAACACCATATATTTT; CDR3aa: CASSPGLKSSGNTIYF
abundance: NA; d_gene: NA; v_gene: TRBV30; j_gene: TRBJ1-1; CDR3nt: TGTGCCTGGAGTGCTCGGACGGAGGTAACTGAAGCTTTCTTT; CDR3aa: CAWSARTEVTEAFF
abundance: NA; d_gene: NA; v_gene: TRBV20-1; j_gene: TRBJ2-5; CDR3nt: TGCAGTGCTAGAGACCCCCCAGGGGGGGGTACAGAGACCCAGTACTTC; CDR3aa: CSARDPPGGGTETQYF